One sample yielded the 23 T cell receptor beta chains listed below, sequenced in a study of cytomegalovirus exposure and HLA in healthy donors. The PCR made use of 60 Vbeta and 13 Jbeta primers. Sequenced by immunoSEQ multiplex PCR; TCRdb stores in-frame clones only, minus some. The sample contains some 150,000 clones, approximately 77% of which appear only once. Sequenced material: PBMCs. The receptors derive from a male donor in good health and CMV-seronegative.

CDR3 loop: CASSFTPGFDEQYF. DNA of the CDR3: TGTGCCAGCAGCTTTACCCCAGGGTTCGACGAGCAGTACTTC. The chain combines TRBV5-6 with TRBJ2-7; tentatively, D is TRBD1 (5 bases). Germline V CDR1 and CDR2: SGHDT, YYEEEE. Trimming removed 2 bases from V and 5 bases from J, with 14 bases in between. This CDR3 region has 14 residues.

The J gene is TRBJ1-1, the V gene TRBV11-2; D is undetermined. CDR1 SGHAT and CDR2 FQNNGV come from the germline V gene. V was cut by 0 bases and J by 4 bases, with 12 bases left in between. The CDR3 length is 15 residues. The CDR3: CASSLDLLGSTEAFF. CDR3 nucleotide sequence: TGTGCCAGCAGCTTAGATCTTCTGGGCTCCACTGAAGCTTTCTTT.

The chain joins TRBV28 to TRBJ2-7, with 7 bases that match TRBD2. This CDR3 spans 15 amino acids. Germline V CDR1 and CDR2: MDHEN, SYDVKM. The junction had 11 bases not matched to a gene; V was cut back by 3 bases and J by 6 bases. CDR3 in DNA: TGTGCCAGCAGTTTGCATCCGACTAGCTCGGGCGAGCAGTACTTC. Residues: CASSLHPTSSGEQYF.

This rearrangement joins TRBV9 to TRBJ2-7; D call uncertain. The CDR3 runs to 11 residues. V lost 3 bases, J lost 7 bases, and 8 bases lay in between. Germline assignment: CDR1 SGDLS and CDR2 YYNGEE. The CDR3 DNA reads TGTGCCAGCAGCGGTGGGCCTGAGCAGTACTTC. Its translation is CASSGGPEQYF.

This clone was recorded a few times. The rearrangement joins TRBV5-1 to TRBJ1-6, with 7 bases that match TRBD1. Trimming removed 0 bases from V and 9 bases from J; junction bases left unmatched: 15. Germline V gene lookup returns CDR1 SGHRS and CDR2 YFSETQ. The CDR3 is 18 residues long. The CDR3 DNA reads TGCGCCAGCAGCTTGGGAGAGAGGGCGACAGGGAGAGGTTCACCCCTCCACTTT. Protein product: CASSLGERATGRGSPLHF.

The CDR3, as DNA: TGCAGCGTTGGTAGGACAGGGGGACGAGAAAAACTGTTTTTT. Translated: CSVGRTGGREKLFF. The chain has TRBV29-1 and TRBJ1-4, with 10 bases identical to TRBD1. Trimming took 4 bases from V and 8 from J; bases not matched to a gene: 7. The germline CDR1 and CDR2 sequences are SQVTM and ANQGSEA. This CDR3 is built from 14 residues.

This chain uses TRBV11-2 with TRBJ1-1; 10 bases are shared with TRBD1. The germline V gene has CDR1 SGHAT and CDR2 FQNNGV. V was clipped by 5 bases and J by 5 bases; unmatched bases: 11. The CDR3 sequence is 16 residues long. The CDR3: CASSPHPRDRGTEAFF. The CDR3 nucleotides are TGTGCCAGCAGCCCCCATCCTAGGGACAGGGGAACTGAAGCTTTCTTT.

The J gene is TRBJ1-6, the V gene TRBV7-2; perhaps TRBD1 as D (5 bases). The germline V and J ends were trimmed by 1 base and 0 bases, with 10 bases remaining between them. Germline V gives CDR1 SGHTA, CDR2 FQGNSA. CDR3 length equals 17 residues. CDR3 nucleotide sequence: TGTGCCAGCAGCTTAGTTGGCCAGGGCTCCTATAATTCACCCCTCCACTTT. Translated, it gives CASSLVGQGSYNSPLHF.

V is TRBV11-2 and J is TRBJ2-3; TRBD2 is a possible D gene (5 bases). The CDR3 sequence is 17 residues long. Germline loops: CDR1 SGHAT, CDR2 FQNNGV. V gave up 1 base and J gave up 3 bases, with 17 bases separating them. The CDR3 DNA follows: TGTGCCAGCAGCTTAGTTTCGATTCTGGGGAGAACAGATACGCAGTATTTT. This sequence encodes CASSLVSILGRTDTQYF. The complete variable domain, with remaining parts taken from reference TRBV11-2 and TRBJ2-3, reads EAGVAQSPRYKIIEKRQSVAFWCNPISGHATLYWYQQILGQGPKLLIQFQNNGVVDDSQLPKDRFSAERLKGVDSTLKIQPAKLEDSAVYLCASSLVSILGRTDTQYFGPGTRLTVL.

The chain employs TRBV29-1 and TRBJ2-2; D perhaps matches TRBD2 (7 bases). CDR1 is SQVTM and CDR2 is ANQGSEA in the germline V gene. V lost 4 bases, J lost 8 bases, and 14 bases lay in between. The CDR3 has 13 residues. In nucleotides, the CDR3 is TGCAGCGTTGCTCGGGGGGCTCCAGGGGAGCTGTTTTTT. It codes for CSVARGAPGELFF.

The V gene is TRBV19, the J gene TRBJ2-7; TRBD2 matches 7 bases. The junction had 12 bases not matched to a gene; V was cut back by 7 bases and J by 6 bases. There are 14 residues in the CDR3. The germline V gene encodes CDR1 LNHDA and CDR2 SQIVND (reference sequence). CDR3 amino acids: CASNSGGGFGEQYF. CDR3 coding DNA: TGTGCCAGTAATTCTGGGGGGGGGTTCGGCGAGCAGTACTTC. Variable domain in full (rest from reference TRBV19 and TRBJ2-7): DGGITQSPKYLFRKEGQNVTLSCEQNLNHDAMYWYRQDPGQGLRLIYYSQIVNDFQKGDIAEGYSVSREKKESFPLTVTSAQKNPTAFYLCASNSGGGFGEQYFGPGTRLTVT.

Notes on this clone: The final CDR3 position lacks the conserved phenylalanine or tryptophan, pointing to a likely read error. The J gene is TRBJ2-7, the V gene TRBV27, with TRBD1 matching over 7 bases. The CDR3 is made up of 15 amino acids. The germline V gene has CDR1 MNHEY and CDR2 SMNVEV (reference sequence). Trimming at V came to 2 bases and at J to 1 base, leaving 5 bases not matched to a gene. CDR3 DNA sequence: TGTGCCAGCAGTTTAGGGACAGCCGGATCCTACGAGCAGTACCTC. Encoded protein: CASSLGTAGSYEQYL.

The chain recombines TRBV7-2 with TRBJ2-3, with a weak D call TRBD1 (6 bases). The CDR3 extends over 16 amino acids. Germline CDR1 reads SGHTA; CDR2 reads FQGNSA. V lost 5 bases and J lost 0, with 15 bases in between. Here the CDR3 reads CASSPYRASSTDTQYF. The CDR3 DNA reads TGTGCCAGCAGCCCCTACAGGGCTTCTAGCACAGATACGCAGTATTTT. Supplemented by reference TRBV7-2 and TRBJ2-3, the full variable domain reads GAGVSQSPSNKVTEKGKDVELRCDPISGHTALYWYRQSLGQGLEFLIYFQGNSAPDKSGLPSDRFSAERTGGSVSTLTIQRTQQEDSAVYLCASSPYRASSTDTQYFGPGTRLTVL.

The V call is TRBV7-6, the J call TRBJ1-3, with a possible D match to TRBD1 (6 bases). The CDR3 contains 15 residues. Germline loops: CDR1 SGHVS, CDR2 FNYEAQ. The germline V and J ends were trimmed by 5 bases and 2 bases, with 13 bases remaining between them. The CDR3 region has the DNA TGTGCCAGCAGCCCAAGCGGGGGGCCTGGAAACACCATATATTTT. Residues: CASSPSGGPGNTIYF.

This clone has just a few counts. The chain is built from TRBV21-1 and TRBJ2-1; whether TRBD1, the table's D call, matches the DNA was not checked. TRBV21-1 is annotated as a pseudogene. The CDR3 length is 15 residues. The CDR3 loop is CASSKADRDANEQFF. The CDR3, as DNA: TGTGCCAGCAGCAAAGCGGACAGGGATGCCAATGAGCAGTTCTTC.

V gene TRBV29-1 combines with J gene TRBJ2-3, with 9 bases lining up with TRBD1. CDR3 length: 13 amino acids. The junction had 5 bases not matched to a gene; V was cut back by 8 bases and J by 2 bases. Per germline, CDR1 SQVTM and CDR2 ANQGSEA. DNA for the CDR3: TGCAGCCAGAACAGGGGGCTCACAGATACGCAGTATTTT. Its translation: CSQNRGLTDTQYF.

The sample holds a few counts of this clone. The J gene is TRBJ1-5, the V gene TRBV7-8; 7 bases fit TRBD1. The CDR3 has 19 amino acids. Germline V lookup: CDR1 SGHVS, CDR2 FQNEAQ. Trimming removed 8 bases from V and 3 bases from J; junction bases left unmatched: 22. CDR3: CASFSGRRGFGIDNQPQHF. The DNA of the CDR3 is TGTGCCAGCTTCTCAGGGCGCAGGGGGTTCGGGATAGACAATCAGCCCCAGCATTTT.

The count of this clone is one. The chain has TRBV27 and TRBJ2-7; TRBD2 agrees at 15 bases. Germline CDR1 MNHEY, CDR2 SMNVEV (reference sequence). V was pared by 5 bases and J by 4 bases, with 6 bases of the junction left unmatched. This CDR3 spans 16 amino acids. CDR3 loop: CASSARTSGGAYEQYF. DNA of the CDR3: TGTGCCAGCAGTGCGAGGACTAGCGGGGGGGCGTACGAGCAGTACTTC.

CDR3 in amino acids: CAWSPGLAINEQFF. CDR3 nucleotide sequence: TGTGCCTGGAGCCCGGGACTAGCGATAAATGAGCAGTTCTTC. The chain carries TRBV30 and TRBJ2-1, with 10 bases identical to TRBD2. V was clipped by 3 bases and J by 7 bases; unmatched bases: 6. Germline CDR1 GTSNPN, CDR2 SVGIG (reference sequence). CDR3 length: 14 amino acids.

This chain links TRBV7-2 with TRBJ2-7, with TRBD2 matching 12 bases. CDR1 is SGHTA, CDR2 FQGNSA, per germline. Losses at the gene ends were 5 bases for V and 7 bases for J; bases not matched to a gene: 6. This CDR3 region has 14 residues. In DNA, the CDR3 is TGTGCCAGCAGCGGGAGGACTAGCGGGATTGAGCAGTACTTC. Translated, it gives CASSGRTSGIEQYF. Combining the CDR3 with reference TRBV7-2 and TRBJ2-7 gives the whole variable domain GAGVSQSPSNKVTEKGKDVELRCDPISGHTALYWYRQSLGQGLEFLIYFQGNSAPDKSGLPSDRFSAERTGGSVSTLTIQRTQQEDSAVYLCASSGRTSGIEQYFGPGTRLTVT.

The chain recombines TRBV6-5 with TRBJ2-7; a possible D gene is TRBD2 (7 bases). The CDR3 is made up of 14 amino acids. Trimming shortened V by 7 bases and J by 5 bases, and 18 bases separated the two germline ends. Germline values: CDR1 MNHEY, CDR2 SVGAGI. CDR3 residues: CASTGTRGGDEQYF. CDR3 in DNA: TGTGCCAGCACCGGGACAAGGGGGGGTGACGAGCAGTACTTC.

The chain joins TRBV18 to TRBJ2-3, with D possibly matching TRBD2 (7 bases). The CDR3 loop spans 16 amino acids. Deletions cut 1 base from V and 6 bases from J, with 17 bases between. Germline lookup yields CDR1 KGHSH and CDR2 LQKENI. For the CDR3, the DNA is TGTGCCAGCTCACCACTCGTGGGCGGGGGCGCGGATACGCAGTATTTT. The encoded protein is CASSPLVGGGADTQYF.

This clone is a singleton in its sample. The chain joins TRBV5-4 to TRBJ1-1; 12 bases map to TRBD1. The CDR3 totals 16 residues. Germline loops: CDR1 SGHNT, CDR2 YYREEE (reference sequence). J lost 3 bases, V lost 4 bases, and 7 bases had no gene match. The CDR3: CASSTGTGGAYTEAFF. The CDR3 nucleotides are TGTGCCAGCAGCACCGGGACAGGGGGCGCGTACACTGAAGCTTTCTTT.